This T cell receptor (beta chain) was captured by sequencing in a study of shared clonotypes between healthy human individuals. General study results and limits: The represented genetic and exposure-history diversity was limited by the small number of donors.

The assay was immunoSEQ multiplex PCR, and TCRdb's table has in-frame clones only and misses some. Altogether 2 million to 3 million clones are present, 93% being singletons, with the ten largest covering roughly 0.39%. J gave up 3 bases and V 5 bases, and 10 bases lay outside the gene matches. The CDR3 is 18 amino acids. CDR1 and CDR2 (germline): MNHEY, SMNVEV (reference sequence). On this clone: Antigen specificity is unknown.

Researchers partitioned CD4+ cells into CD45RA+ naive and CD45RA-negative memory subsets. This chain connects TRBV27 to TRBJ2-3; 14 bases line up with TRBD2. The sample was naive CD4+ T cells from PBMCs. As to subset: CD45RA+ positively selected. This receptor was identified in a man in his late teens or twenties in good health. Some clones in this sample may be carry-over from other donors' samples. CDR3 amino acids: CASSTSGTSGRRTDTQYF. CDR3 sequence (DNA): TGTGCCAGCAGTACTTCCGGGACTAGCGGGAGAAGGACAGATACGCAGTATTTT.